This T cell receptor beta chain was retrieved from a study of blood T cell repertoires in COVID-19. Background on the study: From the United States, Italy and Spain came samples of acute and convalescent COVID-19. T cells, B-cell-depleted T cells, or PBMCs supplied cDNA or gDNA.

Germline loops: CDR1 SGHTA, CDR2 FQGTGA. Losses at the gene ends were 5 bases for V and 6 bases for J; bases not matched to a gene: 3. The CDR3 runs to 12 residues. Per the original data handling: Amplification with reference gene primers provided the estimates of nucleated cell counts. Profiling relied on immunoSEQ multiplex PCR, and the TCRdb table lists in-frame clones only, not all of them. V and J calls and clone size are as listed in that table; D and trimming were resolved from the DNA. The sample has 270,000 or so clones, around 81% seen once; the top ten hold around 3%. The chain combines TRBV7-3 with TRBJ1-2; the match to TRBD1 covers 7 bases. This clonotype was obtained from a woman in her sixties with active or convalescent COVID-19. Sequencing used peripheral blood. For the CDR3, the DNA is TGTGCCAGCAGCAGAACAGGGGATGGCTACACCTTC. Translating gives CASSRTGDGYTF.